Presented here are 26 T cell receptor beta chains from one specimen sequenced in a study of T cells in Graves' hyperthyroidism and ophthalmopathy. Amplified TCR beta CDR3 regions came from RNA transcripts. RT-PCR in the first round (using the HTBI primer set) targeted the TCR CDR3. TCRdb reprocessed the multiplex PCR reads via MiXCR and lists one record per CDR3 protein. The sample includes 500,000 to 700,000 distinct CDR3 sequences, around 17% of them seen just once. The sequenced sample consisted of blood. These receptors were obtained from a woman aged 18-29 years with Graves' hyperthyroidism.

V gene TRBV27 combines with J gene TRBJ1-6; D not resolved. Trimming pared 6 bases from V and 14 bases from J, leaving 20 bases between. The length of the CDR3 is 14 residues. Germline CDR1 reads MNHEY; CDR2 reads SMNVEV (reference sequence). CDR3 in amino acids: CASRSSPQGLSLHF. Written as DNA, the CDR3 is TGTGCCAGCAGATCTTCCCCACAAGGTCTTTCCCTCCACTTT.

This clonotype was seen only a few times. V is TRBV4-2 and J is TRBJ2-1; 9 positions match TRBD2. Germline V CDR1 and CDR2: LGHNA, YNFKEQ. The CDR3 sequence is 16 residues long. The J segment lost 0 bases and the V segment lost 3 bases, leaving 3 bases of the junction unmatched. The CDR3 nucleotides read TGTGCCAGCAGCCATGAAGCGGGGGGCTCCTACAATGAGCAGTTCTTC. This codes for CASSHEAGGSYNEQFF.

The gene calls are TRBV14 and TRBJ2-5, with D uncertain. From germline, CDR1 is SGHDN and CDR2 FVKESK. CDR3 length: 12 residues. The V end was cut by 8 bases, the J end by 2 bases, with 9 bases between. The CDR3 DNA reads as TGTGCCAGCCGAAAGGCGCAAGAGACCCAGTACTTC. Translation gives CASRKAQETQYF.

The V and J genes are TRBV7-6 and TRBJ2-1, with TRBD2 identical over 9 bases. Germline CDR1 SGHVS, CDR2 FNYEAQ. V dropped 5 bases and J dropped 6; count of bases not matched to a gene: 20. This CDR3 has 19 amino acids. CDR3 region: CASSRRSVPPSGRSNEQFF. In DNA, the CDR3 is TGTGCCAGCAGCAGAAGGTCCGTCCCCCCGAGCGGGAGGAGCAATGAGCAGTTCTTC.

The chain carries TRBV7-8 and TRBJ2-7; 10 bases map to TRBD2. The CDR3 is 14 residues long. In germline, CDR1 is SGHVS, CDR2 FQNEAQ. V trimming: 0 bases; J trimming: 7 bases; junction bases outside the gene matches: 3. This chain's CDR3 is CASSLAELAGEQYF. The CDR3 nucleotides read TGTGCCAGCAGCTTAGCGGAACTAGCGGGAGAGCAGTACTTC.

The chain has TRBV28 and TRBJ1-3; D is possibly TRBD1 (5 bases). Trimming took off 4 bases at V and 5 bases at J, with 15 bases between the two ends. The germline CDR1 and CDR2 sequences are MDHEN and SYDVKM. This CDR3 has 15 residues. The CDR3 DNA reads TGTGCCAGCAGTTCCCCGCGAGGGGTGAGAAACACCATATATTTT. Residues: CASSSPRGVRNTIYF.

This chain connects TRBV5-1 to TRBJ2-1; perhaps TRBD2 as D (5 bases). The length of the CDR3 is 14 residues. In germline, CDR1 is SGHRS, CDR2 YFSETQ. V was cut by 1 base and J by 2 bases, with 7 bases left in between. This CDR3 is CASSLTSTYNEQFF. The CDR3 DNA sequence: TGCGCCAGCAGCTTGACTAGTACCTACAATGAGCAGTTCTTC.

The chain combines TRBV6-6 with TRBJ2-5; TRBD1 or TRBD2 may be the D gene (5 bases each). The CDR3 extends over 15 amino acids. The germline CDR1 and CDR2 sequences are MNHNY and SVGAGI (reference sequence). Trimming pared 2 bases from V and 2 bases from J, leaving 12 bases between. The CDR3 here is CASSYLRGRQETQYF. The DNA of the CDR3 is TGTGCCAGCAGTTACCTAAGGGGACGGCAAGAGACCCAGTACTTC.

In DNA form, the CDR3 reads TGCGCCAGCAGCATCAACCCGGGACAGAATAATTCACCCCTCCACTTT. Its translation: CASSINPGQNNSPLHF. The chain recombines TRBV5-1 with TRBJ1-6; 7 nucleotides align to TRBD1. The germline CDR1 and CDR2 sequences are SGHRS and YFSETQ. CDR3 length: 16 amino acids. The ends lost 4 bases at V and 5 bases at J; junction bases unmatched: 9.

This clonotype was detected a few times. The germline gene is not matched at one end of the junction; a read error may be the cause. The CDR3: CTSSSGPYEQYF. CDR3 nucleotide sequence: TGTACCAGCAGTTCCGGCCCCTACGAGCAGTACTTC. This chain joins TRBV27 and TRBJ2-7; no definite D call. This CDR3 has 12 residues. Germline V CDR1 and CDR2: MNHEY, SMNVEV (reference sequence).

This clonotype was seen a handful of times. The chain combines TRBV7-9 with TRBJ2-5, with TRBD2 matching over 11 bases. The CDR3 consists of 16 residues. Per germline, CDR1 SEHNR and CDR2 FQNEAQ (reference sequence). V lost 2 bases to trimming and J lost 4 bases; unmatched junction nucleotides: 6. CDR3 coding DNA: TGTGCCAGCAGCTTATTAAGGCTAGCGGGAGGAGAGACCCAGTACTTC. Encoded protein: CASSLLRLAGGETQYF.

This clonotype was recorded many times. This chain joins TRBV12-3 or TRBV12-4 and TRBJ2-2; 9 nucleotides agree with TRBD2. The CDR3 consists of 15 residues. Germline trimming cut 2 bases from V and 5 bases from J; bases unmatched to any gene: 3. The CDR3 DNA reads TGTGCCAGCAGTTTACTAGCGGGAACGACCGGGGAGCTGTTTTTT. Encoded protein: CASSLLAGTTGELFF.

Only a few counts were recorded for this clonotype. The V and J genes are TRBV3-1 and TRBJ2-2; TRBD1 matches at 8 bases. The CDR3 totals 14 residues. V lost 6 bases, J lost 6 bases, and 6 bases stayed unmatched. Germline CDR1 LGHDT, CDR2 YNNKEL (reference sequence). As DNA, the CDR3 is TGTGCCAGCAGTCCAGGGGGCGCGGCCGGGGAGCTGTTTTTT. Its translation is CASSPGGAAGELFF.

The genes are TRBV18 and TRBJ2-3; D is unclear. This CDR3 is built from 15 residues. The germline gives CDR1 KGHSH, CDR2 LQKENI. Trimming left V 0 bases short and J 5 bases short, with 12 bases between. DNA for the CDR3: TGTGCCAGCTCACCACCTTCGGGTTACGGAGATACGCAGTATTTT. This sequence encodes CASSPPSGYGDTQYF.

This clonotype occurred once. This chain links TRBV10-2 with TRBJ2-7; the D gene could be TRBD1 or TRBD2 (5 bases each). The germline CDR1 and CDR2 sequences are WSHSY and SAAADI. Trimming left V 8 bases short and J 6 bases short, with 23 bases between. The CDR3 has 15 amino acids. Here the CDR3 reads CASAGTEFTRSEQYF. CDR3 DNA sequence: TGCGCCAGCGCCGGGACGGAATTTACTAGATCCGAGCAGTACTTC.

This clonotype was counted many times. The genes are TRBV30 and TRBJ2-3; a weak D match, TRBD2 (5 bases). Trimming left V 0 bases short and J 5 bases short, with 18 bases between. The CDR3 extends over 16 amino acids. Germline loops: CDR1 GTSNPN, CDR2 SVGIG (reference sequence). CDR3 in DNA: TGTGCCTGGAGTGTGCGTTTTGAGGGCCTCGGAGATACGCAGTATTTT. Its protein product is CAWSVRFEGLGDTQYF.

The chain links TRBV10-3 to TRBJ2-7, with TRBD2 matching over 9 bases. The CDR3 sequence is 15 residues long. Germline V lookup: CDR1 ENHRY, CDR2 SYGVKD. The ends lost 6 bases at V and 2 bases at J; junction bases unmatched: 8. CDR3 in DNA: TGTGCCATCAGGTTAAATAGCGGGGGAGCCTACGAGCAGTACTTC. This encodes CAIRLNSGGAYEQYF.

This chain joins TRBV29-1 and TRBJ1-1; D may be TRBD1 (5 bases). The ends were cut back, 2 bases at V and 7 bases at J, with 11 bases in the middle. Germline-derived CDR1 and CDR2 are SQVTM and ANQGSEA. The CDR3 spans 12 residues. The CDR3 here is CSVERFGGEAFF. Written as DNA, the CDR3 is TGCAGCGTTGAAAGGTTCGGGGGTGAAGCTTTCTTT.

This clonotype appeared a few times. The chain employs TRBV12-3 or TRBV12-4 and TRBJ2-4, with D uncertain. The CDR3 has 13 residues. Between the trimmed V and J ends, which lost 2 bases and 10 bases, there was a span of 12 bases. The CDR3 bases are TGTGCCAGCAGTTTAAAGATGTCGATTATTCAGTACTTC. The encoded protein is CASSLKMSIIQYF.

The chain combines TRBV12-3 or TRBV12-4 with TRBJ2-3, with a tentative D call TRBD1 (5 bases). Trimming cost V 2 bases and J 3 bases, with 15 bases left between them. The CDR3 covers 16 residues. The CDR3 coding sequence is TGTGCCAGCAGTTTAACTGGCGACCAGGGAACAGATACGCAGTATTTT. Translation gives CASSLTGDQGTDTQYF.

The table lists this clonotype with a count of one. This chain uses TRBV2 with TRBJ2-6, with D maybe TRBD1 (6 bases). Trimming shortened V by 7 bases and J by 1 base, and 14 bases separated the two germline ends. This CDR3 has 16 residues. Germline V gene lookup returns CDR1 SNHLY and CDR2 FYNNEI. The DNA of the CDR3 is TGTGCCAGCATTGGGGGCCCCGCGTCTGGGGCCAACGTCCTGACTTTC. Residues: CASIGGPASGANVLTF. Supplemented by reference TRBV2 and TRBJ2-6, the full variable domain reads EPEVTQTPSHQVTQMGQEVILRCVPISNHLYFYWYRQILGQKVEFLVSFYNNEISEKSEIFDDQFSVERPDGSNFTLKIRSTKLEDSAMYFCASIGGPASGANVLTFGAGSRLTVL.

The sample holds one count of this clonotype. The chain employs TRBV12-3 or TRBV12-4 and TRBJ1-3; D is perhaps TRBD1 (6 bases). The V end lost 2 bases, the J end lost 0 bases, and 20 bases lay between the germline ends. The CDR3 is 19 amino acids. The CDR3 reads CASSLRGGAGMSSGNTIYF. In nucleotides, the CDR3 is TGTGCCAGCAGTTTACGCGGGGGCGCGGGAATGAGCTCTGGAAACACCATATATTTT.

This clonotype has a handful of counts. The rearrangement uses TRBV24-1 and TRBJ1-4, with D possibly TRBD1 on 5 matching bases. There are 14 residues in the CDR3. The V gene's germline CDR1 is KGHDR and CDR2 SFDVKD. Trimming shortened V by 4 bases and J by 1 base, and 6 bases separated the two germline ends. The CDR3 DNA is TGTGCCACCAGTGAGGGGGGAACTAATGAAAAACTGTTTTTT. Its protein is CATSEGGTNEKLFF.

This clonotype was counted at least ten times. The chain is built from TRBV7-2 and TRBJ2-3, with D perhaps TRBD1 (5 bases). The V gene's germline CDR1 is SGHTA and CDR2 FQGNSA. This CDR3 is 15 amino acids long. Trimming pared 5 bases from V and 0 bases from J, leaving 12 bases between. Here the CDR3 reads CASSVTVSSTDTQYF. The CDR3 DNA reads as TGTGCCAGCAGCGTGACAGTCTCCAGCACAGATACGCAGTATTTT.

This clonotype was observed many times. V and J are TRBV11-2 and TRBJ2-1, with D maybe TRBD2 (7 bases). Germline V gene lookup returns CDR1 SGHAT and CDR2 FQNNGV. The CDR3 has 15 residues. Deletions cut 5 bases from V and 6 bases from J, with 17 bases between. CDR3 DNA: TGTGCCAGCAGCCATGTGGCGGGGGCGGTCAATGAGCAGTTCTTC. Translated, it gives CASSHVAGAVNEQFF.

This clonotype was counted many times. The J gene is TRBJ1-1, the V gene TRBV2, with D uncertain. The CDR3 consists of 13 residues. The V gene lost 3 bases and the J gene lost 2 bases, with 7 bases spanning the gap. Germline-derived CDR1 and CDR2 are SNHLY and FYNNEI. Written as DNA, the CDR3 is TGTGCCAGCAGTGACGCCGGTAACACTGAAGCTTTCTTT. It specifies CASSDAGNTEAFF.